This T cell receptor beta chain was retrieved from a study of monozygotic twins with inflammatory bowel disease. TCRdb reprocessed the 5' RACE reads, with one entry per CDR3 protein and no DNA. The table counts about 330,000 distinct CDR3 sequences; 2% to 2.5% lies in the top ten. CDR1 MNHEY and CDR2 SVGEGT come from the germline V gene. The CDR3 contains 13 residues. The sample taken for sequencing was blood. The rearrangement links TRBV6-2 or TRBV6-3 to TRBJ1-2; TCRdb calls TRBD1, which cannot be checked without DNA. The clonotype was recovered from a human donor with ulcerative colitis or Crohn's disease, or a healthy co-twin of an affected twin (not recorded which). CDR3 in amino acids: CASGQGALSGYTF.